Described below is a single T cell receptor (beta chain) sequence and its context. This clonotype was seen a handful of times. No cognate antigen has been identified for it. The record has no base qualities; no much larger clone is one base away. Every donor in the study was a healthy Caucasian. Three pairs of female monozygotic twins, all aged about 18 to 30 years, made up the twin cohort. CD4+ and CD8+ T cell populations were isolated with positive isolation kits from Invitrogen. The sample comes from a study of identical twins (dated by TCRdb to the mid-2010s). Looking at the study overall: The study deep-sequenced TCR alpha and beta repertoires from monozygotic twins, unrelated adults of various ages and cord blood to test whether fetal clonotypes persist. To rule out contamination, replicate twin experiments were performed at different times with different library preparation protocols. General conclusions and limits of the study: Out-of-frame TCR alpha sequences shared between twins showed an excess of low generation-probability sequences compared with coincidental sharing between unrelated individuals. A weaker excess of twin sharing was found in beta out-of-frame sequences because the signal-to-noise ratio was lowered by fewer shared sequences. Invariant T cells such as MAIT and iNKT could partly confound zero-insertion analyses, although diverse VJ usage argued against such confounding for most clonotypes. Recombination models systematically underestimated out-of-frame TCR alpha sharing in monozygotic twins but agreed with sharing between unrelated individuals. Because the same donors could not be followed over many years, conclusions were based on cross-sectional statistical analysis. Fewer insertions were carried by abundant cord blood beta clonotypes; a weaker similar trend was observed in young adult naive repertoires, while no such trend was observed in memory repertoires.

Libraries were made using 5' RACE. The reads were generated on an Illumina HiSeq 2000. A universal primer binding site was added through template switching, and the final cDNA carried a unique molecular identifier so that TCR cDNA molecules could be counted accurately. Specific primers in the conserved constant-segment region were used to synthesize first-strand cDNA for TCR alpha and beta chains. To control for contamination, every cDNA library was double barcoded, receiving both a SMART-Mk sample barcode and Illumina barcodes. Two successive PCR steps introduced TruSeq adapter sequences along with Illumina sample barcodes. The TCR alpha and beta cDNA libraries were sequenced on the Illumina HiSeq platform using custom primers. The study's own analysis went as follows. MiGEC was used to process raw reads and extract unique molecular identifiers, and MiXCR was used to find CDR3 positions. For each individual, recombination models were inferred using an EM algorithm with the repgenHMM and IGoR tools. Shared clonotype analysis was performed with the tcR package in R, normalizing sharing by the product of cloneset sizes. Out-of-frame nonproductive sequences were analyzed to study raw recombination free of thymic and clonal selection effects. In TCRdb, the public reads were trimmed at Q25 with fastp and aligned with MiXCR, with productive beta chains retained. Entries that share a CDR3 protein sequence are merged under the most common genes and DNA. The authors' filters were not applied to this entry. The sample table contains approximately 300,000 distinct CDR3 sequences; only one count was recorded for less than 9.5% of them. About 7.1% of the sample comes from the top ten.

The CDR3 numbers 17 residues from cysteine through phenylalanine. Solely the CDR3 DNA is kept, with 51 bases framed from the first base. For this chain, trimming is 4 bases at the V end and 2 bases at the J end, and the number of junction bases without a gene match is 8. From the germline V gene, CDR1 is LGHNA and CDR2 is YSLEER. These same records also appear under a second study, on yellow fever vaccine responses in identical twins. The second study's paper adds: The T cell response to vaccination in identical twins was reported by the authors to appear partly convergent and partly personalized. Focusing on identical twins, the study followed the T cell clones that responded to the vaccine, and did so with precision.

The sequence was collected from a woman aged 18-29 years in good health. Sequenced sample: CD8+ T cells sorted from blood. The chain is encoded by TRBV4-3 joined to TRBJ2-6; 7 bases in between match TRBD2. CDR3 protein: CASSPGGDLAGANVLTF. The DNA reads TGCGCCAGCAGCCCTGGGGGGGACTTAGCTGGGGCCAACGTCCTGACTTTC.